What follows are 32 T cell receptor beta chains derived from one specimen sequenced in a study of control samples from healthy donors and cancer patients. Repertoires were generated with immunoSEQ multiplex PCR, while TCRdb's copy carries only in-frame clones and drops some. Of 85,000 to 95,000 clones listed, roughly 92% are singletons. Sequencing used blood. The receptors originated from a woman under 40 in good health.

The chain employs TRBV5-8 and TRBJ2-7; 7 bases line up with TRBD1. CDR3 length: 15 residues. Germline V lookup: CDR1 SGHTS, CDR2 YDEGEE. V dropped 1 base and J dropped 7; count of bases not matched to a gene: 11. The CDR3 sequence is CASSLFGTDFGEQYF. CDR3 coding DNA: TGTGCCAGCAGCTTGTTTGGGACAGACTTCGGGGAGCAGTACTTC.

J is TRBJ1-5 and V is TRBV28; D call uncertain. Germline-derived CDR1 and CDR2 are MDHEN and SYDVKM. Trimming took off 5 bases at V and 0 bases at J, with 17 bases between the two ends. The CDR3 loop spans 17 amino acids. The CDR3 DNA follows: TGTGCCAGCAGTCCCCCGGCCAGCTCCTCTAGCAATCAGCCCCAGCATTTT. This sequence encodes CASSPPASSSSNQPQHF.

The chain joins TRBV5-1 to TRBJ2-5; either TRBD1 or TRBD2 may fit D (5 bases each). Germline loops: CDR1 SGHRS, CDR2 YFSETQ. CDR3 length: 12 amino acids. V lost 0 bases and J lost 9, with 9 bases in between. Here the CDR3 reads CASSLELGAQYF. DNA for the CDR3: TGCGCCAGCAGCTTGGAGCTGGGGGCCCAGTACTTC.

This sequence joins TRBV11-2 and TRBJ2-7; TRBD1 might be the D (5 bases). Germline V gene data show CDR1 as SGHAT and CDR2 as FQNNGV. V gave up 5 bases and J gave up 3 bases, with 17 bases separating them. The CDR3 spans 15 residues. The CDR3 DNA is TGTGCCAGCAGCCCCGATCTGGCAGGGCACTACGAGCAGTACTTC. Protein: CASSPDLAGHYEQYF.

V usage is TRBV7-2 and J usage is TRBJ2-1, with 11 bases matching TRBD1. Looked up from germline, CDR1 is SGHTA and CDR2 is FQGNSA. The CDR3 runs 15 residues. V shed 5 bases, J shed 3 bases, and the junction held 3 bases outside the gene matches. The DNA of the CDR3 is TGTGCCAGCAGCCGGGGGACAGGGGGCTACAATGAGCAGTTCTTC. The encoded protein is CASSRGTGGYNEQFF.

As for this clone: Other DNA sequences from this sample encode an identical CDR3 as well. CDR3 in DNA: TGTGCCAGCAGCCGACAGGGCTACGAGCAGTACTTC. It codes for CASSRQGYEQYF. The V gene is TRBV28, the J gene TRBJ2-7, with 7 bases matching TRBD1. The CDR3 is made up of 12 amino acids. The ends lost 6 bases at V and 3 bases at J; junction bases unmatched: 2. The germline V gene encodes CDR1 MDHEN and CDR2 SYDVKM.

A single count supports this clone. This chain connects TRBV3-1 (or the pseudogene TRBV3-2) to TRBJ2-3; 10 bases line up with TRBD2. Germline assignment: CDR1 LGHDT and CDR2 YNNKEL (reference sequence). The CDR3 is 17 amino acids. Trimming cost V 1 base and J 1 base; bases outside gene matches: 5. The CDR3 DNA reads as TGTGCCAGCAGCCAAGGATCCACTAGCGGGGGCACAGATACGCAGTATTTT. Protein: CASSQGSTSGGTDTQYF.

This clone appeared a few times. The genes are TRBV20-1 and TRBJ2-1; no firm D call. Deletions cut 0 bases from V and 8 bases from J, with 5 bases between. Looked up from germline, CDR1 is DFQATT and CDR2 is SNEGSKA (reference sequence). CDR3 length: 11 amino acids. In nucleotides, the CDR3 is TGCAGTGCTAGAGATACCCATGAGCAGTTCTTC. Translating gives CSARDTHEQFF.

This chain connects TRBV5-6 to TRBJ1-5; D is undetermined. There are 15 residues in the CDR3. Trimming left V 4 bases short and J 0 bases short, with 11 bases between. Germline-derived CDR1 and CDR2 are SGHDT and YYEEEE. CDR3 amino acids: CASSKDGYSNQPQHF. DNA of the CDR3: TGTGCCAGCAGCAAAGACGGATATAGCAATCAGCCCCAGCATTTT.

The V and J genes are TRBV6-5 and TRBJ1-4; 9 nucleotides agree with TRBD1. Trimming at V came to 6 bases and at J to 8 bases, leaving 7 bases not matched to a gene. The germline CDR1 and CDR2 sequences are MNHEY and SVGAGI. CDR3 size: 14 residues. CDR3 protein: CASSVDRGNEKLFF. The CDR3, as DNA: TGTGCCAGCAGCGTAGACAGGGGGAACGAAAAACTGTTTTTT.

This sequence joins TRBV29-1 and TRBJ2-6; D not certain. Trimming cost V 7 bases and J 2 bases, with 9 bases left between them. CDR3 length: 13 amino acids. Germline-derived CDR1 and CDR2 are SQVTM and ANQGSEA. For the CDR3, the DNA is TGCAGCGGGATTCAAGCTGGGGCCAACGTCCTGACTTTC. It specifies CSGIQAGANVLTF.

V is TRBV14 and J is TRBJ2-5, with D perhaps matching TRBD1 or TRBD2 (5 bases each). The CDR3 totals 13 residues. Germline V gives CDR1 SGHDN, CDR2 FVKESK. The V end was cut by 4 bases, the J end by 5 bases, with 11 bases between. DNA of the CDR3: TGTGCCAGCAGCCGAGGGGTCGGCGAGACCCAGTACTTC. This sequence encodes CASSRGVGETQYF.

The chain is built from TRBV14 and TRBJ2-1; a weak D match, TRBD2 (5 bases). The length of the CDR3 is 14 residues. V was trimmed by 2 bases and J by 10 bases, leaving 15 bases between them. Germline CDR1 reads SGHDN; CDR2 reads FVKESK. CDR3 coding DNA: TGTGCCAGCAGCCAAACGGGGTCACGCATAGAGCAGTTCTTC. Protein product: CASSQTGSRIEQFF.

The rearrangement uses TRBV5-4 and TRBJ2-5, with D perhaps being TRBD1 or TRBD2 (6 bases each). V was trimmed by 4 bases and J by 6 bases, leaving 19 bases between them. The CDR3 spans 15 residues. In germline, CDR1 is SGHNT, CDR2 YYREEE (reference sequence). As DNA, the CDR3 is TGTGCCAGCAGCCTGAGGGCAGGGGAGGTTCAGACCCAGTACTTC. Translation gives CASSLRAGEVQTQYF.

Only a few counts were recorded for this clone. This sequence joins TRBV19 and TRBJ2-7; 10 positions agree with TRBD1. The CDR3 is made up of 13 amino acids. Germline V gene lookup returns CDR1 LNHDA and CDR2 SQIVND (reference sequence). V was pared by 6 bases and J by 10 bases, with 9 bases of the junction left unmatched. In DNA form, the CDR3 reads TGTGCCAGTAGCCCGAACCGGGACAGGGGACAGTACTTC. Residues: CASSPNRDRGQYF.

The chain employs TRBV4-2 and TRBJ1-2, with a tentative D call TRBD1 (6 bases). This CDR3 spans 14 amino acids. Trimming took off 4 bases at V and 4 bases at J, with 13 bases between the two ends. Germline values: CDR1 LGHNA, CDR2 YNFKEQ. The CDR3 nucleotides are TGTGCCAGCAGCCGGTTGGGGGGCGGCTATGGCTACACCTTC. Its translation: CASSRLGGGYGYTF.

The chain is built from TRBV5-1 and TRBJ2-7; TRBD2 might be the D (5 bases). V dropped 5 bases and J dropped 3 bases, with 21 bases sitting between them. The CDR3 spans 16 residues. Germline CDR1 and CDR2: SGHRS and YFSETQ. CDR3 nucleotide sequence: TGCGCCAGCAGGCGGGCCTTCCTGTCCCCTCTCTACGAGCAGTACTTC. Translating it yields CASRRAFLSPLYEQYF.

The chain uses TRBV12-3 or TRBV12-4 and TRBJ1-5, with D hard to call. V was pared by 3 bases and J by 5 bases, with 8 bases between. The CDR3 consists of 13 residues. Written as DNA, the CDR3 is TGTGCCAGCAGTTTGGTCAGCTATCAGCCCCAGCATTTT. Encoded protein: CASSLVSYQPQHF.

The rearrangement joins TRBV3-1 (or the pseudogene TRBV3-2) to TRBJ1-1, with 7 bases matching TRBD1. Trimming took 6 bases from V and 4 from J; bases not matched to a gene: 11. Germline V gene data show CDR1 as LGHDT and CDR2 as YNNKEL (reference sequence). There are 15 residues in the CDR3. CDR3 amino acids: CASSPTGTETTEAFF. DNA for the CDR3: TGTGCCAGCAGTCCAACCGGGACAGAGACCACTGAAGCTTTCTTT.

This chain connects TRBV29-1 to TRBJ2-2; D is perhaps TRBD1 (5 bases). Germline assignment: CDR1 SQVTM and CDR2 ANQGSEA. The germline V and J ends were trimmed by 5 bases and 1 base, with 11 bases remaining between them. This CDR3 region has 14 residues. This CDR3 reads CSVSGRGNTGELFF. Here the CDR3 DNA reads TGCAGCGTTTCAGGGCGTGGGAACACCGGGGAGCTGTTTTTT.

This sequence joins TRBV19 and TRBJ1-5; the D gene is possibly TRBD1 (6 bases). The CDR3 runs to 15 residues. Germline V gene sequence: CDR1 LNHDA, CDR2 SQIVND (reference sequence). Trimming took 3 bases from V and 3 from J, leaving 12 bases between them. The CDR3 DNA follows: TGTGCCAGTAGTATCCCGGGGGCTGTCAATCAGCCCCAGCATTTT. Its translation is CASSIPGAVNQPQHF.

The chain couples TRBV6-5 to TRBJ2-3; no reliable D call. CDR3 length equals 14 residues. Germline V CDR1 and CDR2: MNHEY, SVGAGI. V was trimmed by 0 bases and J by 3 bases, leaving 7 bases between them. The CDR3 spells CASSYSYVTDTQYF. Written as DNA, the CDR3 is TGTGCCAGCAGTTACTCGTACGTAACAGATACGCAGTATTTT.

This clone appeared once. V usage is TRBV5-1 and J usage is TRBJ2-6, with D maybe TRBD1 (6 bases). Trimming took off 3 bases at V and 0 bases at J, with 19 bases between the two ends. The CDR3 loop spans 19 amino acids. The germline V gene encodes CDR1 SGHRS and CDR2 YFSETQ. The CDR3 protein is CASSWGTSTLNSGANVLTF. CDR3 sequence (DNA): TGCGCCAGCAGCTGGGGGACATCCACATTAAACTCTGGGGCCAACGTCCTGACTTTC.

The chain combines TRBV28 with TRBJ2-5; no clear D. This CDR3 has 11 residues. Looked up from germline, CDR1 is MDHEN and CDR2 is SYDVKM. Trimming removed 6 bases from V and 4 bases from J, with 6 bases in between. The CDR3 nucleotides read TGTGCCAGCAGCTTTATAGAGACCCAGTACTTC. It yields the protein CASSFIETQYF.

V usage is TRBV7-9 and J usage is TRBJ1-4; 8 bases are a match to TRBD1. The CDR3 has 17 residues. The trim removed 2 bases at V and 3 bases at J, leaving 8 bases unmatched. The germline gives CDR1 SEHNR, CDR2 FQNEAQ (reference sequence). The CDR3, as DNA: TGTGCCAGCAGCTTACGTGACAGGGGATCACCTAATGAAAAACTGTTTTTT. It translates to CASSLRDRGSPNEKLFF.

V gene TRBV6-5 combines with J gene TRBJ2-4; D may be TRBD1 (6 bases). Germline assignment: CDR1 MNHEY and CDR2 SVGAGI. V lost 5 bases, J lost 4 bases, and 12 bases lay in between. This CDR3 is built from 14 residues. The CDR3 here is CASSRRGGKNIQYF. CDR3 in DNA: TGTGCCAGCAGTAGGCGAGGGGGTAAAAACATTCAGTACTTC.

J is TRBJ2-1 and V is TRBV6-5, with TRBD1 matching over 8 bases. J was trimmed by 2 bases and V by 4 bases; bases with no gene match: 7. The CDR3 is 16 residues long. The germline CDR1 and CDR2 sequences are MNHEY and SVGAGI. The CDR3 reads CASSSSGTGTYNEQFF. The CDR3 bases are TGTGCCAGCAGTTCCTCCGGGACAGGAACCTACAATGAGCAGTTCTTC.

The chain uses TRBV30 and TRBJ2-2; the match to TRBD2 covers 10 bases. This CDR3 spans 16 amino acids. The V gene end was trimmed by 3 bases and the J gene end by 4 bases; junction bases not matched to a gene: 8. Germline CDR1 and CDR2: GTSNPN and SVGIG (reference sequence). CDR3 residues: CAWSIMRLAGTGELFF. The CDR3 coding sequence is TGTGCCTGGAGCATCATGCGACTAGCGGGCACCGGGGAGCTGTTTTTT.

This sequence joins TRBV10-3 and TRBJ2-1, with D possibly called TRBD1 or TRBD2 (5 bases each). Germline V gene data show CDR1 as ENHRY and CDR2 as SYGVKD. Trimming stripped 2 bases from V and 6 bases from J, with 14 bases between. The CDR3 is made up of 15 amino acids. The CDR3 DNA is TGTGCCATCAGTGAGCGGGACCTCAGCCCCAATGAGCAGTTCTTC. It translates to CAISERDLSPNEQFF.

The chain has TRBV7-8 and TRBJ1-1, with TRBD1 as a possible D gene (6 bases). The germline V gene encodes CDR1 SGHVS and CDR2 FQNEAQ. CDR3 length: 16 residues. V was clipped by 1 base and J by 1 base, with 13 bases between them. As DNA, the CDR3 is TGTGCCAGCAGCTTAGACCGGGGGGCGAAGAACACTGAAGCTTTCTTT. Its protein is CASSLDRGAKNTEAFF.

The chain joins TRBV2 to TRBJ1-3, with D uncertain. Trimming took 2 bases from V and 0 from J, leaving 5 bases between them. From germline, CDR1 is SNHLY and CDR2 FYNNEI. The CDR3 consists of 14 residues. The CDR3 region is CASSEILSGNTIYF. The CDR3 DNA is TGTGCCAGCAGTGAAATCCTCTCTGGAAACACCATATATTTT.

The rearrangement links TRBV29-1 to TRBJ2-1; 9 nucleotides line up with TRBD1. The germline gives CDR1 SQVTM, CDR2 ANQGSEA. V trimming: 0 bases; J trimming: 8 bases; junction bases outside the gene matches: 8. CDR3 length: 15 residues. The CDR3 spells CSVEDRTGGLDEQFF. CDR3 in DNA: TGCAGCGTTGAAGATCGCACAGGGGGCTTAGATGAGCAGTTCTTC.